These 30 T cell receptor beta chains share one sample of origin, sequenced in a study of identical twins. Using its own MiXCR run on the 5' RACE reads, TCRdb lists one record per CDR3 protein. The sample lists about 810,000 distinct CDR3 sequences; approximately 13% were seen once. The same data also contributed to another study, on yellow fever vaccine responses in identical twins.

The material sequenced was PBMCs. These receptors all stem from a woman aged 18-30 years in good health.

Here the CDR3 DNA reads TGTGCCAGCAGACGGGACAGGGGGCGCTTTACGAGCACAGATACGCAGTATTTT. Translating it yields CASRRDRGRFTSTDTQYF. The chain links TRBV28 to TRBJ2-3; TRBD1 matches at 12 bases. The J segment lost 0 bases and the V segment lost 6 bases, leaving 10 bases of the junction unmatched. Per germline, CDR1 MDHEN and CDR2 SYDVKM. The CDR3 extends over 18 amino acids.

This clonotype was counted many times. The CDR3 DNA follows: TGTGCCAGCAGGATGAAGCTAGCGGGCACCGGGGAGCTGTTTTTT. Its translation: CASRMKLAGTGELFF. The chain carries TRBV3-1 and TRBJ2-2; the match to TRBD2 covers 8 bases. Trimming cost V 6 bases and J 4 bases; bases outside gene matches: 7. The CDR3 totals 15 residues. The germline CDR1 and CDR2 sequences are LGHDT and YNNKEL (reference sequence). Filled out from reference TRBV3-1 and TRBJ2-2, the complete variable domain reads DTAVSQTPKYLVTQMGNDKSIKCEQNLGHDTMYWYKQDSKKFLKIMFSYNNKELIINETVPNRFSPKSPDKAHLNLHINSLELGDSAVYFCASRMKLAGTGELFFGEGSRLTVL.

In its sample, this clonotype was seen a few times. The chain combines TRBV29-1 with TRBJ2-5; 10 bases align to TRBD2. Germline assignment: CDR1 SQVTM and CDR2 ANQGSEA. The length of the CDR3 is 12 residues. After removal of 3 bases from V and 5 bases from J, the junction contained 0 bases not matched to a gene. In nucleotides, the CDR3 is TGCAGCGTTGAGGGACTAGCGGAGACCCAGTACTTC. This sequence encodes CSVEGLAETQYF.

The rearrangement uses TRBV20-1 and TRBJ1-1; 7 nucleotides agree with TRBD1. This CDR3 is 14 amino acids long. With V trimmed by 1 base and J by 2 bases, 4 bases remained unmatched. From germline, CDR1 is DFQATT and CDR2 SNEGSKA (reference sequence). The CDR3 DNA reads as TGCAGTGCTAGAGGGGGGACAGTCAACACTGAAGCTTTCTTT. Protein: CSARGGTVNTEAFF.

This chain joins TRBV5-1 and TRBJ2-2; no reliable D call. The ends were cut back, 3 bases at V and 3 bases at J, with 12 bases in the middle. The CDR3 sequence is 15 residues long. Germline lookup yields CDR1 SGHRS and CDR2 YFSETQ. Written as DNA, the CDR3 is TGCGCCAGCAGCTCAGCAGGCATGGACACCGGGGAGCTGTTTTTT. It yields the protein CASSSAGMDTGELFF.

This clonotype has at least ten counts. The genes are TRBV28 and TRBJ2-1; D possibly matches TRBD1 or TRBD2 (5 bases each). CDR1 is MDHEN, CDR2 SYDVKM, per germline. The length of the CDR3 is 16 residues. The V gene lost 5 bases and the J gene lost 0 bases, with 14 bases spanning the gap. The CDR3 DNA follows: TGTGCCAGCAGTCCCGGGACGAGGAGCTCCTACAATGAGCAGTTCTTC. Amino acid sequence: CASSPGTRSSYNEQFF.

This clonotype was seen a handful of times. The J gene is TRBJ2-1, the V gene TRBV6-1, with 7 bases fitting TRBD2. Germline trimming cut 6 bases from V and 2 bases from J; bases unmatched to any gene: 7. There are 15 residues in the CDR3. From germline, CDR1 is MNHNS and CDR2 SASEGT. The CDR3 reads CASSKSGTTYNEQFF. The CDR3, as DNA: TGTGCCAGCAGCAAGAGCGGGACCACCTACAATGAGCAGTTCTTC.

The V gene is TRBV27, the J gene TRBJ2-7; the D gene is possibly TRBD1 (5 bases). The germline gives CDR1 MNHEY, CDR2 SMNVEV (reference sequence). V lost 1 base, J lost 0 bases, and 16 bases lay in between. The length of the CDR3 is 17 residues. The CDR3 coding sequence is TGTGCCAGCAGTTTATACCCTCTTCAGGGTAGCTCCTACGAGCAGTACTTC. Translating it yields CASSLYPLQGSSYEQYF.

Only a few counts were recorded for this clonotype. The rearrangement joins TRBV7-9 to TRBJ2-5; D is perhaps TRBD2 (5 bases). This CDR3 has 13 residues. CDR1 and CDR2 from the germline V gene are SEHNR and FQNEAQ (reference sequence). The ends were cut back, 4 bases at V and 5 bases at J, with 11 bases in the middle. CDR3 sequence reads: CASSSSRPETQYF. In DNA, the CDR3 is TGTGCCAGCAGCTCTAGCCGGCCGGAGACCCAGTACTTC.

The chain links TRBV11-2 to TRBJ1-6, with TRBD1 matching 9 bases. Germline V gives CDR1 SGHAT, CDR2 FQNNGV. The length of the CDR3 is 14 residues. J gave up 10 bases and V 4 bases, and 5 bases lay outside the gene matches. The DNA for the CDR3 is TGTGCCAGCAGCTCGACAGGGGGTCTCTCACCCCTCCACTTT. Its protein is CASSSTGGLSPLHF.

This clonotype was detected only a few times. The rearrangement uses TRBV12-3 or TRBV12-4 and TRBJ1-5; D may be TRBD1 (5 bases). This CDR3 is built from 14 residues. Trimming left V 5 bases short and J 1 base short, with 9 bases between. The CDR3 DNA sequence: TGTGCCAGCAGTGGGGGTCGGAGCAATCAGCCCCAGCATTTT. It encodes CASSGGRSNQPQHF.

The rearrangement joins TRBV3-1 to TRBJ2-1, with D unresolved. This CDR3 is 16 amino acids long. V was shortened by 0 bases and J by 2 bases, with 11 bases between the two germline ends. Germline loops: CDR1 LGHDT, CDR2 YNNKEL (reference sequence). The CDR3 DNA is TGTGCCAGCAGCCAAGATCTAACCGCCGCCTACAATGAGCAGTTCTTC. This gives the protein CASSQDLTAAYNEQFF.

This clonotype was found a few times. CDR3 in amino acids: CASSSAGQGDTEAFF. In DNA form, the CDR3 reads TGTGCCAGCAGCAGCGCGGGACAGGGTGACACTGAAGCTTTCTTT. The chain is built from TRBV5-6 and TRBJ1-1, with 9 bases fitting TRBD1. CDR3 length equals 15 residues. V was clipped by 4 bases and J by 3 bases; unmatched bases: 7. Germline loops: CDR1 SGHDT, CDR2 YYEEEE. The full variable domain, its missing parts supplied by reference TRBV5-6 and TRBJ1-1, is DAGVTQSPTHLIKTRGQQVTLRCSPKSGHDTVSWYQQALGQGPQFIFQYYEEEERQRGNFPDRFSGHQFPNYSSELNVNALLLGDSALYLCASSSAGQGDTEAFFGQGTRLTVV.

This clonotype came up a few times. The rearrangement links TRBV28 to TRBJ2-7; D gene ambiguous. This CDR3 comprises 13 residues. The germline V gene has CDR1 MDHEN and CDR2 SYDVKM. The ends were cut back, 5 bases at V and 4 bases at J, with 12 bases in the middle. The CDR3 nucleotides are TGTGCCAGCAGTGGGGATGTCCCTTACGAGCAGTACTTC. Translated, it gives CASSGDVPYEQYF.

The chain links TRBV6-5 to TRBJ1-2; D perhaps matches TRBD1 (6 bases). Germline assignment: CDR1 MNHEY and CDR2 SVGAGI. Deletions cut 8 bases from V and 8 bases from J, with 12 bases between. CDR3 size: 11 residues. The CDR3, as DNA: TGTGCCAGCCGAACAGGGTACGGCTACACCTTC. Its translation is CASRTGYGYTF.

This clonotype was seen just once. This chain joins TRBV6-1 and TRBJ2-3; the match to TRBD2 covers 8 bases. This CDR3 has 15 amino acids. Losses at the gene ends were 5 bases for V and 7 bases for J; bases not matched to a gene: 11. CDR1 is MNHNS and CDR2 is SASEGT in the germline V gene. Here the CDR3 DNA reads TGTGCCAGCAGTCTCGGGTCGGGAGGGCAGCATACGCAGTATTTT. It yields the protein CASSLGSGGQHTQYF.

The table lists this clonotype with a few counts. The chain combines TRBV20-1 with TRBJ2-2, with TRBD1 matching over 7 bases. J was trimmed by 5 bases and V by 4 bases; bases with no gene match: 7. Germline CDR1 DFQATT, CDR2 SNEGSKA (reference sequence). The CDR3 extends over 14 amino acids. CDR3 sequence reads: CSAMSRQGTGELFF. CDR3 bases: TGCAGTGCTATGTCGCGACAGGGTACCGGGGAGCTGTTTTTT.

This clonotype was found many times. The V gene is TRBV5-1, the J gene TRBJ2-3; D is possibly TRBD2 (5 bases). V was shortened by 0 bases and J by 2 bases, with 13 bases between the two germline ends. This CDR3 is built from 16 residues. Germline CDR1 is SGHRS and CDR2 is YFSETQ. CDR3 coding DNA: TGCGCCAGCAGCTTGGGGCGGGCCCCCAACACAGATACGCAGTATTTT. Its protein is CASSLGRAPNTDTQYF.

This clonotype was counted ten times or more. The genes are TRBV6-2 or TRBV6-3 and TRBJ2-3; D is perhaps TRBD2 (5 bases). V lost 4 bases and J 3 bases, leaving 14 bases between the germline ends. Per germline, CDR1 MNHEY and CDR2 SVGEGT. The CDR3 runs to 15 residues. As DNA, the CDR3 is TGTGCCAGCAGTTTGGGGAGTCGGAGGACAGATACGCAGTATTTT. Amino acid sequence: CASSLGSRRTDTQYF.

This chain links TRBV9 with TRBJ2-3; a weak D match, TRBD2 (6 bases). Germline V CDR1 and CDR2: SGDLS, YYNGEE. The CDR3 is 15 residues long. Trimming cost V 0 bases and J 0 bases, with 8 bases left between them. The CDR3 nucleotides read TGTGCCAGCAGCGTAGCGGGAGCAAGCACAGATACGCAGTATTTT. This gives the protein CASSVAGASTDTQYF.

The chain employs TRBV20-1 and TRBJ2-1; no definite D call. CDR3 length: 14 residues. Trimming pared 2 bases from V and 3 bases from J, leaving 11 bases between. Per germline, CDR1 DFQATT and CDR2 SNEGSKA (reference sequence). The CDR3 loop is CSARWALGYNEQFF. CDR3 DNA sequence: TGCAGTGCTAGATGGGCGCTTGGCTACAATGAGCAGTTCTTC.

This clonotype was seen ten or more times. The chain couples TRBV7-2 to TRBJ1-1, with unresolved D. Looked up from germline, CDR1 is SGHTA and CDR2 is FQGNSA. The CDR3 totals 15 residues. Trimming left V 3 bases short and J 4 bases short, with 15 bases between. Written as DNA, the CDR3 is TGTGCCAGCAGCTTGTTCTTCTTGGGGTTCACTGAAGCTTTCTTT. This gives the protein CASSLFFLGFTEAFF.

CDR3 in DNA: TGTGCCAGCAGTTCCTCGAGCAGGCGGCAGGCCTACGAGCAGTACTTC. The encoded protein is CASSSSSRRQAYEQYF. The chain has TRBV28 and TRBJ2-7; D gene ambiguous. Between the trimmed V and J ends, which lost 4 bases and 2 bases, there was a span of 18 bases. CDR3 size: 16 residues. Germline V gives CDR1 MDHEN, CDR2 SYDVKM.

In nucleotides, the CDR3 is TGTGCCAGCAGTTACTCGGGGCAGGTCGGGAGTCAGCCCCAGCATTTT. Translating it yields CASSYSGQVGSQPQHF. The chain recombines TRBV6-2 or TRBV6-3 with TRBJ1-5, with a weak D call TRBD1 (5 bases). CDR3 length equals 16 residues. Germline V lookup: CDR1 MNHEY, CDR2 SVGEGT. Trimming removed 0 bases at V and 6 bases at J, with 15 bases between.

This clonotype was detected only a few times. The V gene is TRBV28, the J gene TRBJ2-5; 11 bases align to TRBD2. The J segment lost 2 bases and the V segment lost 2 bases, leaving 13 bases of the junction unmatched. Germline values: CDR1 MDHEN, CDR2 SYDVKM. CDR3 length: 19 amino acids. The CDR3 protein is CASSLVIGGTSGEQETQYF. CDR3 DNA: TGTGCCAGCAGTTTAGTTATCGGGGGGACTAGCGGAGAACAAGAGACCCAGTACTTC.

The J gene is TRBJ1-5, the V gene TRBV28; 7 bases match TRBD1. Germline CDR1 MDHEN, CDR2 SYDVKM. Germline trimming cut 8 bases from V and 4 bases from J; bases unmatched to any gene: 2. The CDR3 length is 12 residues. The CDR3 loop is CASQTGNQPQHF. In DNA form, the CDR3 reads TGTGCCAGCCAGACAGGGAATCAGCCCCAGCATTTT.

This clonotype has a handful of counts. As DNA, the CDR3 is TGCGCCAGCAGCCAAGTCGGGGACAGGGTGGCTGATACGCAGTATTTT. Its protein product is CASSQVGDRVADTQYF. This chain joins TRBV4-1 and TRBJ2-3; TRBD1 matches at 9 bases. The ends lost 1 base at V and 6 bases at J; junction bases unmatched: 8. Germline V lookup: CDR1 MGHRA, CDR2 YSYEKL. This CDR3 contains 16 residues.

The table lists this clonotype with a few counts. The chain recombines TRBV7-3 with TRBJ2-1; 9 positions match TRBD2. The J segment lost 7 bases and the V segment lost 5 bases, leaving 9 bases of the junction unmatched. The CDR3 runs 15 residues. Germline CDR1 and CDR2: SGHTA and FQGTGA. The CDR3 reads CASSLSGTSKNEQFF. Written as DNA, the CDR3 is TGTGCCAGCAGCCTATCCGGGACTAGCAAGAATGAGCAGTTCTTC.

This chain connects TRBV20-1 to TRBJ2-5; D gene unclear. The CDR3 runs 14 residues. The germline V and J ends were trimmed by 3 bases and 4 bases, with 15 bases remaining between them. Germline assignment: CDR1 DFQATT and CDR2 SNEGSKA (reference sequence). CDR3 sequence reads: CSASSPSSLETQYF. CDR3 coding DNA: TGCAGTGCTAGTTCTCCCTCCAGTCTAGAGACCCAGTACTTC.

The chain joins TRBV5-1 to TRBJ2-3; possible D gene TRBD2, 6 bases. This CDR3 is built from 15 residues. Between the trimmed V and J ends, which lost 0 bases and 5 bases, there was a span of 13 bases. The germline gives CDR1 SGHRS, CDR2 YFSETQ. CDR3 nucleotides: TGCGCCAGCAGCTTGGGGGGCACCGGGGGAGATACGCAGTATTTT. Amino acids: CASSLGGTGGDTQYF.